One sample yielded the 17 T cell receptor beta chains listed below, sequenced in a study of beta chain bispecific antibodies for T cell cancers. Either OKT3 anti-CD3 antibody or CD3/CD28 beads expanded T cells from blood mononuclear cells over roughly three days. These receptors have no identified antigens. General study points: In these mixed samples, most targeted TRBV reads derived from the leukemia cell line.

TCRdb re-called the 5' RACE reads with MiXCR, one entry per CDR3 protein. The sample has about 18,000 distinct CDR3 sequences, roughly 1.9% seen once. The sequenced sample consisted of healthy donor T cells cultured with leukemia cells. The receptors come from a human donor in good health. Some clones in this sample may be carry-over from other donors' samples.

The rearrangement links TRBV11-2 to TRBJ2-7; TRBD1 matches 8 bases. CDR3 length: 15 amino acids. Per the germline V gene, CDR1 is SGHAT and CDR2 is FQNNGV. The trim removed 6 bases at V and 0 bases at J, leaving 7 bases unmatched. The CDR3 DNA is TGTGCCAGCAGTCCCTGGACAGGGAGCTCCTACGAGCAGTACTTC. Protein product: CASSPWTGSSYEQYF.

The sample holds many counts of this clonotype. J is TRBJ2-3 and V is TRBV5-4; maybe TRBD2 (5 bases). Trimming took 0 bases from V and 5 from J, leaving 10 bases between them. CDR3 length: 14 amino acids. Per the germline V gene, CDR1 is SGHNT and CDR2 is YYREEE (reference sequence). CDR3 nucleotides: TGTGCCAGCAGCTTGGGACTACAAAAAGATACGCAGTATTTT. Translation: CASSLGLQKDTQYF. Drawing the rest from reference TRBV5-4 and TRBJ2-3, the complete variable domain is ETGVTQSPTHLIKTRGQQVTLRCSSQSGHNTVSWYQQALGQGPQFIFQYYREEENGRGNFPPRFSGLQFPNYSSELNVNALELDDSALYLCASSLGLQKDTQYFGPGTRLTVL.

This clonotype was seen repeatedly, ten times or more. The J gene is TRBJ2-7, the V gene TRBV20-1, with TRBD1 as a possible D gene (6 bases). V lost 7 bases and J lost 7, with 23 bases in between. The CDR3 extends over 14 amino acids. CDR1 and CDR2 (germline): DFQATT, SNEGSKA (reference sequence). The CDR3 region is CSVAPGQGLMEQYF. DNA for the CDR3: TGCAGTGTTGCCCCGGGTCAGGGGTTAATGGAGCAGTACTTC.

This clonotype was seen a handful of times. V gene TRBV5-1 combines with J gene TRBJ2-7; the match to TRBD2 covers 9 bases. The germline V gene encodes CDR1 SGHRS and CDR2 YFSETQ. The CDR3 consists of 14 residues. The trim removed 8 bases at V and 3 bases at J, leaving 9 bases unmatched. The CDR3 coding sequence is TGCGCCAGTAAAGCGGGGGGTTATCTCTACGAGCAGTACTTC. Amino acid sequence: CASKAGGYLYEQYF.

As concerns this clonotype: This may be a read error: a much more frequent sequence differs by one nucleotide. The rearrangement links TRBV9 to TRBJ1-1; D is uncertain. The CDR3 is 13 amino acids. From germline, CDR1 is SGDLS and CDR2 YYNGEE. The CDR3 is CASSVDLATVAFF. The CDR3 DNA is TGTGCCAGCAGCGTAGACCTGGCCACTGTAGCTTTCTTT.

This clonotype was observed a single time. A much larger clone is a single base away; this may be a read error. J is TRBJ2-3 and V is TRBV29-1; D may correspond to TRBD1 or TRBD2 (7 bases each). The V gene lost 6 bases and the J gene lost 7 bases, with 14 bases spanning the gap. The CDR3 extends over 12 amino acids. In germline, CDR1 is SQVTM, CDR2 ANQGSEA. In DNA form, the CDR3 reads TGCAGCGTGGGCCAGGGGGGGAATACGCAGTATTTT. Amino acid sequence: CSVGQGGNTQYF.

In this sample, this clonotype turned up many times. The chain links TRBV28 to TRBJ1-2; D gene ambiguous. CDR1 and CDR2 from the germline V gene are MDHEN and SYDVKM. The ends were cut back, 0 bases at V and 6 bases at J, with 11 bases in the middle. CDR3 size: 14 residues. CDR3 residues: CASSLWVQKNGYTF. The CDR3 coding sequence is TGTGCCAGCAGTTTATGGGTACAGAAGAATGGCTACACCTTC.

This clonotype has a count of ten or more. V and J are TRBV6-5 and TRBJ1-3; no clear D. This CDR3 is built from 15 residues. V lost 7 bases to trimming and J lost 0 bases, with 13 bases between them. The germline CDR1 and CDR2 sequences are MNHEY and SVGAGI. Written as DNA, the CDR3 is TGTGCCAGCAAAAGGTTGTGGCACTCTGGAAACACCATATATTTT. This translates into CASKRLWHSGNTIYF.

The chain employs TRBV2 and TRBJ1-6; no clear D gene. Germline V CDR1 and CDR2: SNHLY, FYNNEI. CDR3 length equals 13 residues. Trimming left V 3 bases short and J 11 bases short, with 11 bases between. The CDR3 DNA reads as TGTGCCAGCAGTGAGAGAGAAGGTGCACCCCTCCACTTT. Residues: CASSEREGAPLHF.

This clonotype was detected ten times or more. The rearrangement links TRBV27 to TRBJ1-6; a possible D gene is TRBD1 (6 bases). The germline V gene has CDR1 MNHEY and CDR2 SMNVEV (reference sequence). CDR3 length equals 16 residues. Trimming took 0 bases from V and 1 from J, leaving 7 bases between them. The CDR3 DNA reads TGTGCCAGCAGTTTATCAGGGGGGTCCTATAATTCACCCCTCCACTTT. This gives the protein CASSLSGGSYNSPLHF.

This clonotype occurred a few times. The DNA for the CDR3 is TGTGCCAGCAGCGTCACAGAGTCTGGGGCCAACGTCCTGACTTTC. This translates into CASSVTESGANVLTF. The V and J genes are TRBV7-9 and TRBJ2-6, with D unclear. V was clipped by 5 bases and J by 1 base, with 9 bases between them. The CDR3 has 15 residues. Germline V CDR1 and CDR2: SEHNR, FQNEAQ (reference sequence).

This clonotype was counted many times. The chain's CDR3 is CAISEILAGATTDTQYF. The CDR3, as DNA: TGTGCCATCAGTGAAATACTAGCGGGGGCGACGACAGATACGCAGTATTTT. The rearrangement uses TRBV10-3 and TRBJ2-3; 11 bases match TRBD2. The CDR3 has 17 residues. Germline trimming cut 3 bases from V and 3 bases from J; bases unmatched to any gene: 8. The germline V gene has CDR1 ENHRY and CDR2 SYGVKD.

There are many counts of this clonotype. The V and J genes are TRBV4-2 and TRBJ2-2, with TRBD2 matching over 9 bases. The junction had 10 bases not matched to a gene; V was cut back by 0 bases and J by 8 bases. This CDR3 is built from 17 residues. Germline-derived CDR1 and CDR2 are LGHNA and YNFKEQ. CDR3 amino acids: CASSQDTSGGPWGELFF. Here the CDR3 DNA reads TGTGCCAGCAGCCAAGATACCAGCGGGGGGCCGTGGGGGGAGCTGTTTTTT.

In its sample, this clonotype ranks as medium-sized. The V gene is TRBV20-1, the J gene TRBJ2-1; no clear D. The V end lost 1 base, the J end lost 3 bases, and 7 bases lay between the germline ends. The germline V gene encodes CDR1 DFQATT and CDR2 SNEGSKA (reference sequence). This CDR3 is built from 13 residues. CDR3 loop: CSARAPSYNEQFF. The CDR3 DNA reads as TGCAGTGCTAGAGCTCCCAGCTACAATGAGCAGTTCTTC.

This clonotype was observed many times. CDR3 amino acids: CSAASGLAVYNEQFF. The DNA of the CDR3 is TGCAGTGCTGCCTCCGGGCTAGCGGTATACAATGAGCAGTTCTTC. The chain combines TRBV20-1 with TRBJ2-1; 7 bases line up with TRBD2. The junction had 11 bases not matched to a gene; V was cut back by 5 bases and J by 4 bases. There are 15 residues in the CDR3. The germline V gene has CDR1 DFQATT and CDR2 SNEGSKA (reference sequence).

This clonotype appeared a few times. The V gene is TRBV2, the J gene TRBJ2-1, with 7 bases aligning to TRBD1. The V gene end was trimmed by 4 bases and the J gene end by 9 bases; junction bases not matched to a gene: 12. Germline V gene lookup returns CDR1 SNHLY and CDR2 FYNNEI. The CDR3 covers 15 residues. The CDR3 nucleotides are TGTGCCAGCAGTGGCACAGGGGCCCCTCAGGGTGAGCAGTTCTTC. It encodes CASSGTGAPQGEQFF.

This clonotype showed up many times. The V and J genes are TRBV27 and TRBJ2-2; TRBD1 or TRBD2 may be the D gene (6 bases each). The CDR3 loop spans 13 amino acids. Germline V gene data show CDR1 as MNHEY and CDR2 as SMNVEV (reference sequence). Trimming removed 7 bases from V and 5 bases from J, with 11 bases in between. Written as DNA, the CDR3 is TGTGCCAGCACCCTAGGGGGGACCGGGGAGCTGTTTTTT. This encodes CASTLGGTGELFF.